This T cell receptor (beta chain) came from a study of identifying expanded T cells in peripheral blood. Collection occurred without any documented infections or immune events in donors. The repertoire was sequenced with immunoSEQ multiplex PCR; TCRdb's copy has only in-frame clones and lacks some. The sample contains about 91,000 clones, around 88% of which appear only once. The CDR3 runs 12 residues. The V end lost 2 bases, the J end lost 4 bases, and 5 bases lay between the germline ends. From germline, CDR1 is SGHTA and CDR2 FQGTGA. Sequences were obtained from blood. The chain couples TRBV7-3 to TRBJ2-5; D unclear. The TCR originated in a person aged 18 to 70 in good health. CDR3 sequence reads: CASSLDRETQYF. Here the CDR3 DNA reads TGTGCCAGCAGCTTAGACCGAGAGACCCAGTACTTC.